This TCR beta chain appears in the sequencing data of a study of PD-1 blockade in classical Hodgkin lymphoma. Overall study findings and caveats: Complete responders' baseline diversity resembled that of newly diagnosed patients.

Points on this clone: Its target is not known.

The CDR3 is 14 amino acids. The V end lost 5 bases, the J end lost 4 bases, and 12 bases lay between the germline ends. From germline, CDR1 is LNHDA and CDR2 SQIVND (reference sequence). Assay used: immunoSEQ multiplex PCR; TCRdb lists only in-frame clones, some missing. The table lists 40,000 to 55,000 clones, 78% of them singletons, with around 37% in the top ten. The time point is: cycle 4 day 1 (C4D1), after more than 5 weeks of nivolumab. Every patient had relapsed following autologous stem cell transplantation, and cohorts differed in brentuximab vedotin exposure. Complete response, partial response or progressive disease were the best responses.

The chain combines TRBV19 with TRBJ2-1, with D uncertain. The sample here was peripheral blood mononuclear cells (PBMCs), taken before the fourth cycle of nivolumab. The TCR comes from a human donor with classical Hodgkin lymphoma. The CDR3 protein is CASSLPRGYNEQFF. The CDR3 DNA reads TGTGCCAGTAGTCTCCCTCGTGGTTACAATGAGCAGTTCTTC.